This T cell receptor beta chain was sequenced during a study of shared clonotypes between healthy human individuals. Repertoires were generated with immunoSEQ multiplex PCR, while TCRdb's copy carries only in-frame clones and drops some. The sample contains approximately 740,000 clones, under 80% of which appear only once. V was clipped by 6 bases and J by 5 bases; unmatched bases: 6. From germline, CDR1 is MDHEN and CDR2 SYDVKM. The CDR3 has 14 amino acids. The chain has TRBV28 and TRBJ2-1; 8 bases agree with TRBD2. Sequenced input: memory CD4+ T cells sorted from blood. Sample subset: CD45RA-negative fraction. This clonotype originated in a woman in her thirties in good health. CDR3 DNA: TGTGCCAGCAGCCTTAGCGGGGTCCACAATGAGCAGTTCTTC. This encodes CASSLSGVHNEQFF.